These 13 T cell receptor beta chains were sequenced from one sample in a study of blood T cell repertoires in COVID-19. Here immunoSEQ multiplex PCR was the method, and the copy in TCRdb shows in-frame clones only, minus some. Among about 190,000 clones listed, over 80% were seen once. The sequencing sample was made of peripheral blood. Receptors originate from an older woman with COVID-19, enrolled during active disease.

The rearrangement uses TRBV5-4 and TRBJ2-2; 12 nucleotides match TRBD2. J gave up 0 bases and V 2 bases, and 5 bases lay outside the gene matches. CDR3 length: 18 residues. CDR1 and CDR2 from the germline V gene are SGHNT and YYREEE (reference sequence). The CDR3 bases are TGTGCCAGCAGCTTTCCTAGCGGGGGGGCCGCGAACACCGGGGAGCTGTTTTTT. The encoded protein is CASSFPSGGAANTGELFF.

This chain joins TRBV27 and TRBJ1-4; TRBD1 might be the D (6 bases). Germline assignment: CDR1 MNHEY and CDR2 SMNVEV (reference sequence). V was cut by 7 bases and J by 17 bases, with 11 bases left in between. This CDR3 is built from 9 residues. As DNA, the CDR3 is TGTGCCAGCAAGGGGACAAGTTTTTTT. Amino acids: CASKGTSFF.

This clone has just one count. The CDR3 here is CASSQDTGTGAGGYTF. CDR3 nucleotides: TGTGCCAGCAGCCAAGATACCGGGACAGGGGCTGGTGGCTACACCTTC. The chain carries TRBV3-1 (or the pseudogene TRBV3-2) and TRBJ1-2, with 10 nucleotides matching TRBD1. CDR1 is LGHDT and CDR2 is YNNKEL in the germline V gene (reference sequence). The CDR3 runs 16 residues. With 0 bases clipped from V and 7 bases from J, the junction kept 8 bases outside the gene matches.

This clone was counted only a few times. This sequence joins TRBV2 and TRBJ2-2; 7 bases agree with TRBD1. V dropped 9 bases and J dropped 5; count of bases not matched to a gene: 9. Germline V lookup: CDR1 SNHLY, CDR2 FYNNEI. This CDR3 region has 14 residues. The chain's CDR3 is CARKPGGPTGELFF. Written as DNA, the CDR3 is TGTGCCAGAAAACCAGGGGGTCCAACCGGGGAGCTGTTTTTT.

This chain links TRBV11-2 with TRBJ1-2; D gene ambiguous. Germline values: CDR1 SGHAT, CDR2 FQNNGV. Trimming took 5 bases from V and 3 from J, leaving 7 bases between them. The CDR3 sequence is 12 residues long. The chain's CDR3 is CASSLLYYGYTF. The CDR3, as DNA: TGTGCCAGCAGCCTCCTATACTATGGCTACACCTTC.

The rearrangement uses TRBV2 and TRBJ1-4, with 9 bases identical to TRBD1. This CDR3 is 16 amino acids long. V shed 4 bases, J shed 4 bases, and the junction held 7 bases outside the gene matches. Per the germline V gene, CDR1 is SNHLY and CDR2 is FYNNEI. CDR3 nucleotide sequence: TGTGCCAGCAGTGGTGTATCGGGACAGGGTAATGAAAAACTGTTTTTT. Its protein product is CASSGVSGQGNEKLFF.

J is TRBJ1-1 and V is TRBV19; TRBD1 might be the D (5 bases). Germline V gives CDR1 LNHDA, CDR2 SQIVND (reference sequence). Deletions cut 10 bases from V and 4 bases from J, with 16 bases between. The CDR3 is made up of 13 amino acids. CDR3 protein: CATAGEGRTEAFF. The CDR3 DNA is TGTGCCACCGCCGGGGAGGGGCGCACTGAAGCTTTCTTT.

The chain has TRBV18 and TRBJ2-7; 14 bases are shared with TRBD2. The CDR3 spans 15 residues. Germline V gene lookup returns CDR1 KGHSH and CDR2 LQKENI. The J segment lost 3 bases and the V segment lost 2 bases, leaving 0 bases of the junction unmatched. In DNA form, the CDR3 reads TGTGCCAGCTCACCAGGGACTAGCGGGAGCTACGAGCAGTACTTC. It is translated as CASSPGTSGSYEQYF.

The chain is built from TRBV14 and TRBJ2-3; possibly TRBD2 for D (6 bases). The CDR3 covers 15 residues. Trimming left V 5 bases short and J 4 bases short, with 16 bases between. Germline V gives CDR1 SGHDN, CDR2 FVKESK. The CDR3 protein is CASSWDSVNADTQYF. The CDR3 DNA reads TGTGCCAGCAGCTGGGACTCAGTAAACGCAGATACGCAGTATTTT. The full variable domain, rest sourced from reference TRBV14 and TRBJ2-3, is EAGVTQFPSHSVIEKGQTVTLRCDPISGHDNLYWYRRVMGKEIKFLLHFVKESKQDESGMPNNRFLAERTGGTYSTLKVQPAELEDSGVYFCASSWDSVNADTQYFGPGTRLTVL.

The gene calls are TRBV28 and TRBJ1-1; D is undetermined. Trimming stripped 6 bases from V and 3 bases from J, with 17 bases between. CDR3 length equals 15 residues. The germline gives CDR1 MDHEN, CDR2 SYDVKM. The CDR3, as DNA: TGTGCCAGCAGCCCCCACGAGCGTTTGGACACTGAAGCTTTCTTT. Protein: CASSPHERLDTEAFF.

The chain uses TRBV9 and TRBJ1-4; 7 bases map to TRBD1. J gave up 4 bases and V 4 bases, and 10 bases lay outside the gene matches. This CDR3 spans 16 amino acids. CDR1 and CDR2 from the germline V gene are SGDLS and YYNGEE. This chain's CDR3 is CASSKSGTANNEKLFF. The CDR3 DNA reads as TGTGCCAGCAGCAAGTCTGGGACAGCGAATAATGAAAAACTGTTTTTT.

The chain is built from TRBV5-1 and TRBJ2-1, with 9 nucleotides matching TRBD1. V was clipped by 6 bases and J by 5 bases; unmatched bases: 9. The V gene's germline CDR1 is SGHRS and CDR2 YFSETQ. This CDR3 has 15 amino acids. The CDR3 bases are TGCGCCAGCAAAAAGGACAGGGGCCTAGACAATGAGCAGTTCTTC. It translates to CASKKDRGLDNEQFF.

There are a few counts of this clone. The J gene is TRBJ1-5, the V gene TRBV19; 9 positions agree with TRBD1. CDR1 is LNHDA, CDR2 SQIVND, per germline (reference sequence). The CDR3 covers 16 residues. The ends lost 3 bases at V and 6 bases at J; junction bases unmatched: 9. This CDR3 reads CASSIRTGQGGQPQHF. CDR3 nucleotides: TGTGCCAGTAGTATTCGTACGGGACAGGGAGGTCAGCCCCAGCATTTT.